This TCR beta chain was identified in a study of cytomegalovirus exposure and HLA in healthy donors. Study conclusions and caveats: A later analysis associated 16,951 TCR beta sequences with HLA alleles at a 0.05 false discovery rate.

As to this clone: Its antigen is not known.

Primers: 60 Vbeta forward and 13 Jbeta reverse. Clones were sequenced by immunoSEQ multiplex PCR, and TCRdb holds only the in-frame ones, with some missing. The table records 100,000 to 150,000 clones, about three quarters of them present only once. The TCR originated in a female donor in good health and CMV-seronegative. The specimen sequenced was PBMCs.

The CDR3 region is CASRTETGEQYF. For the CDR3, the DNA is TGTGCCAGCAGAACTGAGACAGGCGAGCAGTACTTC. The chain recombines TRBV2 with TRBJ2-7; TRBD1 might be the D (6 bases). Germline V gives CDR1 SNHLY, CDR2 FYNNEI. Deletions cut 6 bases from V and 6 bases from J, with 12 bases between. CDR3 length equals 12 residues.